Sequencing of this TCR beta chain was carried out in a study of STAT5B mutations in CD4+ large granular lymphocyte leukemia. Control samples were healthy donors' buffy coats. CDR3 length: 14 amino acids. J was trimmed by 5 bases and V by 5 bases; bases with no gene match: 6. Germline CDR1 is ENHRY and CDR2 is SYGVKD. For this clone: What it binds is not known.

Findings of the study overall: About a quarter of private leukemic clonotypes occurred rarely in other patients' non-leukemic repertoires.

How the authors handled the data: A productive frequency of 2.59 x 10-5 was the lowest detectable. Method: immunoSEQ multiplex PCR; TCRdb's copy keeps in-frame clones and lacks some. The V and J calls and clone size were taken over from that table, and D and trimming were inferred from the DNA. Altogether fewer than 45,000 clones are present, around 85% being singletons, with the ten largest covering 0.35%. The sequence derives from a human donor in good health. This chain connects TRBV10-3 to TRBJ2-1; 7 bases map to TRBD2. Sequenced material: CD4+ T cells from blood buffy coats. The DNA for the CDR3 is TGTGCCATCAGTCAGGGACTATTGGACAATGAGCAGTTCTTC. This sequence encodes CAISQGLLDNEQFF.